This T cell receptor (beta chain) was obtained from a study of cytomegalovirus exposure and HLA in healthy donors. Points from the study as a whole: V- and J-gene trimming of TCR beta was linked (in a later analysis) to a missense DCLRE1C variant. It has been reported that TCR beta sequences accurately predicted the HLA-A and HLA-B alleles of most subjects. The study recorded 160 or so TCR beta chains that were cytomegalovirus-associated.

The PCR employed 60 Vbeta primers together with 13 Jbeta primers. Methods used by the authors: The count from a later analysis was tens of millions of unique TCR beta chains, some 10 million of them shared. The assay was immunoSEQ multiplex PCR, and TCRdb's table has in-frame clones only and misses some. V and J calls and clone size are given by that table; D and trimming were obtained from the DNA. The sample lists roughly 180,000 clones; 75% to 85% were seen once. Worth noting for this clone: Its matching antigen is unknown.

The receptor was isolated from a woman aged 18-30 years in good health and CMV-seropositive. The sample consisted of PBMCs.

CDR3 amino acids: CAREWAGELFF. CDR3 coding DNA: TGTGCCAGGGAGTGGGCCGGGGAGCTGTTTTTT. The chain joins TRBV5-8 to TRBJ2-2; D is ambiguous. V was shortened by 8 bases and J by 6 bases, with 8 bases between the two germline ends. The germline gives CDR1 SGHTS, CDR2 YDEGEE. CDR3 size: 11 residues.